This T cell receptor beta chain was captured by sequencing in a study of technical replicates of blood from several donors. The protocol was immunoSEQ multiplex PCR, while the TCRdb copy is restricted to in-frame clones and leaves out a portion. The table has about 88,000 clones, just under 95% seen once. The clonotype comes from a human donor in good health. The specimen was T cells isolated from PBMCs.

CDR3 sequence (DNA): TGTGCCAGCAGCTTAACGTCGGGGATTAAGTACTTC. This translates into CASSLTSGIKYF. The chain links TRBV7-3 to TRBJ2-7; tentative D call: TRBD2 (5 bases). Trimming removed 0 bases at V and 11 bases at J, with 11 bases between. The CDR3 runs 12 residues. CDR1 SGHTA and CDR2 FQGTGA come from the germline V gene.